The 25 T cell receptor beta chains below come from one sample, sequenced in a study of CD8 T cells in Susac syndrome. The authors reverse transcribed roughly 0.5 to 1 ug RNA with random hexamers. TCRdb itself ran the immunoSEQ multiplex PCR reads through MiXCR, one entry per CDR3 protein. Of roughly 150,000 distinct CDR3 sequences in the sample, around 95% were seen once. The sequenced material came from CD8+ T cells from PBMCs. These receptors were collected from a human donor with multiple sclerosis.

This clonotype was picked up one time. The gene calls are TRBV12-3 or TRBV12-4 and TRBJ1-1, with D perhaps TRBD1 (6 bases). This CDR3 comprises 16 residues. V gave up 5 bases and J gave up 3 bases, with 19 bases separating them. CDR3 sequence reads: CASSLTGPRMDTEAFF. The CDR3 region has the DNA TGTGCCAGCAGTCTCACAGGGCCGAGAATGGACACTGAAGCTTTCTTT.

The gene calls are TRBV20-1 and TRBJ1-2; D may be TRBD1 (5 bases). CDR1 is DFQATT and CDR2 is SNEGSKA in the germline V gene (reference sequence). V lost 2 bases to trimming and J lost 1 base, with 11 bases between them. The length of the CDR3 is 14 residues. DNA of the CDR3: TGCAGTGCTAGACCAGGGATGGATAACTATGGCTACACCTTC. It encodes CSARPGMDNYGYTF.

The chain is built from TRBV14 and TRBJ2-1, with D perhaps TRBD1 or TRBD2 (6 bases each). Germline V CDR1 and CDR2: SGHDN, FVKESK. Trimming took off 6 bases at V and 0 bases at J, with 15 bases between the two ends. The CDR3 runs to 16 residues. The CDR3 region is CASSPTGAHSYNEQFF. The CDR3 nucleotides are TGTGCCAGCAGTCCAACGGGGGCCCACTCCTACAATGAGCAGTTCTTC.

V gene TRBV12-3 or TRBV12-4 combines with J gene TRBJ1-6; perhaps TRBD1 as D (5 bases). CDR3 length: 13 residues. Trimming took off 4 bases at V and 14 bases at J, with 15 bases between the two ends. CDR3 DNA sequence: TGTGCCAGCAGTTCAGCCGGGGCCGGGTCCCTCCACTTT. Translating it yields CASSSAGAGSLHF.

The chain carries TRBV29-1 and TRBJ1-2; no clear D gene. The germline V gene has CDR1 SQVTM and CDR2 ANQGSEA. The CDR3 covers 11 residues. V dropped 7 bases and J dropped 4 bases, with 10 bases sitting between them. CDR3 sequence (DNA): TGCAGCGCCGACGCCGCCTATGGCTACACCTTC. This translates into CSADAAYGYTF.

J is TRBJ2-1 and V is TRBV9; perhaps D is TRBD1 or TRBD2 (5 bases each). Trimming shortened V by 1 base and J by 0 bases, and 14 bases separated the two germline ends. Per germline, CDR1 SGDLS and CDR2 YYNGEE. The CDR3 covers 17 residues. This CDR3 reads CASSVLEGHSSYNEQFF. CDR3 nucleotide sequence: TGTGCCAGCAGCGTACTAGAGGGGCACAGCTCCTACAATGAGCAGTTCTTC.

The rearrangement joins TRBV7-9 to TRBJ2-7; D is unresolved. Germline-derived CDR1 and CDR2 are SEHNR and FQNEAQ (reference sequence). Trimming took off 5 bases at V and 7 bases at J, with 9 bases between the two ends. The length of the CDR3 is 11 residues. As DNA, the CDR3 is TGTGCCAGCAGCCCAATAGGGGAGCAGTACTTC. It yields the protein CASSPIGEQYF.

The CDR3, as DNA: TGTGCCAGTAGTGCCGGGACACGCTACGAGCAGTACTTC. Translated, it gives CASSAGTRYEQYF. The chain joins TRBV19 to TRBJ2-7; weak D call: TRBD1 (6 bases). Between the trimmed V and J ends, which lost 5 bases and 3 bases, there was a span of 11 bases. The length of the CDR3 is 13 residues. Germline values: CDR1 LNHDA, CDR2 SQIVND (reference sequence).

Here the CDR3 reads CSARSGKNIQYF. The CDR3 nucleotides are TGCAGCGCCAGGAGCGGTAAAAACATTCAGTACTTC. V gene TRBV29-1 combines with J gene TRBJ2-4, with D possibly being TRBD2 (5 bases). V was trimmed by 7 bases and J by 4 bases, leaving 11 bases between them. This CDR3 has 12 residues. Germline values: CDR1 SQVTM, CDR2 ANQGSEA.

The V gene is TRBV20-1, the J gene TRBJ2-1; 11 nucleotides line up with TRBD2. The CDR3 consists of 17 residues. The germline V gene encodes CDR1 DFQATT and CDR2 SNEGSKA (reference sequence). J gave up 8 bases and V 0 bases, and 12 bases lay outside the gene matches. The CDR3 region is CSARDPKTSGVVDEQFF. CDR3 bases: TGCAGTGCTAGAGACCCCAAGACTAGCGGGGTCGTCGATGAGCAGTTCTTC.

The V call is TRBV29-1, the J call TRBJ2-2; D is ambiguous. The ends were cut back, 7 bases at V and 2 bases at J, with 14 bases in the middle. The CDR3 is made up of 14 amino acids. In germline, CDR1 is SQVTM, CDR2 ANQGSEA. The CDR3 is CSAMGGVNTGELFF. CDR3 coding DNA: TGCAGCGCCATGGGTGGGGTAAACACCGGGGAGCTGTTTTTT.

V and J are TRBV7-3 and TRBJ2-1, with a weak D call TRBD1 (5 bases). This CDR3 is 13 amino acids long. In germline, CDR1 is SGHTA, CDR2 FQGTGA. V was cut by 5 bases and J by 8 bases, with 13 bases left in between. CDR3 amino acids: CASSPDSSYEQFF. The CDR3 region has the DNA TGTGCCAGCAGCCCTGACAGCAGTTATGAGCAGTTCTTC. Combining the CDR3 with reference TRBV7-3 and TRBJ2-1 gives the whole variable domain GAGVSQTPSNKVTEKGKYVELRCDPISGHTALYWYRQSLGQGPEFLIYFQGTGAADDSGLPNDRFFAVRPEGSVSTLKIQRTERGDSAVYLCASSPDSSYEQFFGPGTRLTVL.

The chain carries TRBV3-1 and TRBJ2-1, with D perhaps matching TRBD1 or TRBD2 (5 bases each). The CDR3 is 16 amino acids. The V gene's germline CDR1 is LGHDT and CDR2 YNNKEL (reference sequence). The germline V and J ends were trimmed by 9 bases and 1 base, with 19 bases remaining between them. In DNA, the CDR3 is TGTGCCAGTTGCGATGGGGGTATTGGGTCCTACAATGAGCAGTTCTTC. It encodes CASCDGGIGSYNEQFF.

This chain joins TRBV9 and TRBJ2-3; D unresolved. Germline CDR1 reads SGDLS; CDR2 reads YYNGEE. Trimming removed 4 bases at V and 3 bases at J, with 15 bases between. The CDR3 covers 15 residues. CDR3 nucleotide sequence: TGTGCCAGCAGCACTCTGGATAGAGAGACAGATACGCAGTATTTT. Its translation: CASSTLDRETDTQYF.

The DNA of the CDR3 is TGCAGCGTGGGGGGCTCGGAGGGCACTGAAGCTTTCTTT. Translation: CSVGGSEGTEAFF. The V call is TRBV29-1, the J call TRBJ1-1; tentative D call: TRBD1 (6 bases). Germline CDR1 and CDR2: SQVTM and ANQGSEA. The CDR3 runs to 13 residues. Trimming pared 6 bases from V and 4 bases from J, leaving 15 bases between.

The chain links TRBV12-3 or TRBV12-4 to TRBJ1-5; no reliable D call. This CDR3 contains 12 residues. Trimming took 3 bases from V and 6 from J, leaving 6 bases between them. The CDR3 here is CASSLGVQPQHF. CDR3 in DNA: TGTGCCAGCAGTTTGGGAGTTCAGCCCCAGCATTTT.

This CDR3 is CASAALAGGAGTQYF. The DNA of the CDR3 is TGTGCCAGCGCCGCCCTAGCGGGGGGGGCTGGGACCCAGTACTTC. The chain combines TRBV7-6 with TRBJ2-5; 12 bases are shared with TRBD2. J lost 7 bases, V lost 8 bases, and 11 bases had no gene match. The CDR3 loop spans 15 amino acids. Germline V gives CDR1 SGHVS, CDR2 FNYEAQ.

The chain has TRBV14 and TRBJ1-6, with D uncertain. V lost 0 bases and J 8 bases, leaving 8 bases between the germline ends. The CDR3 has 14 residues. Germline CDR1 and CDR2: SGHDN and FVKESK. The CDR3 spells CASSQDSPHSPLHF. CDR3 sequence (DNA): TGTGCCAGCAGCCAAGACTCCCCTCATTCACCCCTCCACTTT.

This clonotype was seen only once. The CDR3 here is CSANQGNDEQYF. The CDR3 nucleotides read TGCAGCGCAAACCAGGGTAACGACGAGCAGTACTTC. V usage is TRBV29-1 and J usage is TRBJ2-7; the D gene is possibly TRBD1 (5 bases). V was pared by 7 bases and J by 5 bases, with 15 bases between. CDR3 length: 12 residues. Germline loops: CDR1 SQVTM, CDR2 ANQGSEA.

V usage is TRBV9 and J usage is TRBJ2-1; tentative D call: TRBD2 (5 bases). Trimming cost V 3 bases and J 4 bases, with 11 bases left between them. There are 14 residues in the CDR3. Germline values: CDR1 SGDLS, CDR2 YYNGEE. The CDR3 DNA reads as TGTGCCAGCAGCGGGGGAGAACCATACAATGAGCAGTTCTTC. Translated: CASSGGEPYNEQFF.

The chain employs TRBV19 and TRBJ2-1, with 9 bases aligning to TRBD1. This CDR3 is built from 14 residues. CDR1 and CDR2 from the germline V gene are LNHDA and SQIVND (reference sequence). J lost 6 bases, V lost 6 bases, and 6 bases had no gene match. CDR3 DNA: TGTGCCAGTAGCTTTAGGGACAGGGTCAATGAGCAGTTCTTC. Protein product: CASSFRDRVNEQFF.

The CDR3 nucleotides are TGTGCCAGCAGCCTCGGACAGGGGGTTTCCTACGAGCAGTACTTC. Translated, it gives CASSLGQGVSYEQYF. The chain recombines TRBV7-9 with TRBJ2-7, with TRBD1 matching 10 bases. Germline loops: CDR1 SEHNR, CDR2 FQNEAQ (reference sequence). V was pared by 5 bases and J by 1 base, with 5 bases of the junction left unmatched. The CDR3 runs 15 residues.

This clonotype was seen only once. This rearrangement joins TRBV12-3 or TRBV12-4 to TRBJ1-6; 7 positions match TRBD1. The CDR3 runs 14 residues. V gave up 4 bases and J gave up 6 bases; unmatched junction bases: 3. The CDR3 spells CASSSRQGNSPLHF. The CDR3 coding sequence is TGTGCCAGCAGTTCAAGACAGGGTAATTCACCCCTCCACTTT.

This clonotype was detected only once. The CDR3, as DNA: TGTGCCACGGGGGGCCTCCTGGGTAACAATGAGCAGTTCTTC. Its translation: CATGGLLGNNEQFF. This chain uses TRBV10-3 with TRBJ2-1, with D possibly TRBD2 on 7 matching bases. V was cut by 10 bases and J by 5 bases, with 18 bases left in between. From germline, CDR1 is ENHRY and CDR2 SYGVKD. CDR3 length: 14 residues.

The rearrangement links TRBV27 to TRBJ2-1; maybe TRBD1 (6 bases). V shed 2 bases and J shed 4 bases, with 9 bases lying between them. CDR3 length: 14 amino acids. Germline CDR1 reads MNHEY; CDR2 reads SMNVEV (reference sequence). In DNA, the CDR3 is TGTGCCAGCAGTTTAGGGGACACTTACAATGAGCAGTTCTTC. Translation: CASSLGDTYNEQFF.